This T cell receptor beta chain was retrieved from a study of cytomegalovirus exposure and HLA in healthy donors. Study-wide results and caveats: Researchers catalogued 150 or so TCR beta chains as cytomegalovirus-associated. Subsequent analysis of the roughly 120 validation repertoires found a tendency for first-cohort TCR clusters to co-occur.

The ends were cut back, 2 bases at V and 1 base at J, with 11 bases in the middle. Germline CDR1 reads GTSNPN; CDR2 reads SVGIG (reference sequence). There are 14 residues in the CDR3. This clone appeared a few times. Its antigen is undetermined. This table comes from immunoSEQ multiplex PCR, and its TCRdb copy is limited to in-frame clones, with some not included. The profile covers 250,000 to 300,000 clones, with just over 85% appearing a single time and about 1% taken by the ten largest. The rearrangement uses TRBV30 and TRBJ1-1; the D gene is possibly TRBD1 (5 bases). The source material was PBMCs. The clonotype was recovered from a woman aged 18-35 years in good health and CMV-seronegative. CDR3: CAWSPTGGNTEAFF. CDR3 DNA: TGTGCCTGGAGTCCGACGGGGGGGAACACTGAAGCTTTCTTT.